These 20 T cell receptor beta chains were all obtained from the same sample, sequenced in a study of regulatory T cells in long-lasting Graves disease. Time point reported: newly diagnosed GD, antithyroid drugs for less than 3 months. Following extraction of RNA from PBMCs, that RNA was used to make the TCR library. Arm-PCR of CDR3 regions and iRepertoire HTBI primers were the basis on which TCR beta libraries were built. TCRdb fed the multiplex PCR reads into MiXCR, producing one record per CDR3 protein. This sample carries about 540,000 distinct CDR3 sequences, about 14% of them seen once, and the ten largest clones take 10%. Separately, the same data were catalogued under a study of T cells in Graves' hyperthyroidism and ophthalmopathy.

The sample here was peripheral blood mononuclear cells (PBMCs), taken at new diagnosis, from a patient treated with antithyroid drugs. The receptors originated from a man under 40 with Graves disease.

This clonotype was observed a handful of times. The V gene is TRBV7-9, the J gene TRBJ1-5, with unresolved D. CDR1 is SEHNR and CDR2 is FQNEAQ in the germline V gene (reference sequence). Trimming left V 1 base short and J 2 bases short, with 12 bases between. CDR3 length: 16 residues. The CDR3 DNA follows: TGTGCCAGCAGCTTAGTGTCATGGGATGGCAATCAGCCCCAGCATTTT. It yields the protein CASSLVSWDGNQPQHF.

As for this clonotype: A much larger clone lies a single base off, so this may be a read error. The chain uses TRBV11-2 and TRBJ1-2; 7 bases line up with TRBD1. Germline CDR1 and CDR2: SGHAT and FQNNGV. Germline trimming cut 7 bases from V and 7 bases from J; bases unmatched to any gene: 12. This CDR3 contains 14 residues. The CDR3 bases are TGTGCCAGCACCAATGACCGACAGGGACCTGGCTACACCTTC. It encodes CASTNDRQGPGYTF.

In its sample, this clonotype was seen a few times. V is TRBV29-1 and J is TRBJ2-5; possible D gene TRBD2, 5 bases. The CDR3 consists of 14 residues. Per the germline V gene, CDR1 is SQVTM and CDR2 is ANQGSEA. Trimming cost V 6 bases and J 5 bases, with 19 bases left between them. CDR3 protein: CSVSFGLLGETQYF. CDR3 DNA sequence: TGCAGCGTATCCTTCGGACTTCTGGGGGAGACCCAGTACTTC.

In DNA, the CDR3 is TGTGCCAGCAGCCACTTGAATAGACAGTATATCACCCTAGAATTCCAGAACACTGAAGCTTTCTTT. Protein product: CASSHLNRQYITLEFQNTEAFF. The chain has TRBV3-1 and TRBJ1-1; D possibly corresponds to TRBD1 (5 bases). V was cut by 3 bases and J by 1 base, with 33 bases left in between. Germline assignment: CDR1 LGHDT and CDR2 YNNKEL (reference sequence). The CDR3 is 22 amino acids. The variable domain in full, with the rest retrieved from reference TRBV3-1 and TRBJ1-1, is DTAVSQTPKYLVTQMGNDKSIKCEQNLGHDTMYWYKQDSKKFLKIMFSYNNKELIINETVPNRFSPKSPDKAHLNLHINSLELGDSAVYFCASSHLNRQYITLEFQNTEAFFGQGTRLTVV.

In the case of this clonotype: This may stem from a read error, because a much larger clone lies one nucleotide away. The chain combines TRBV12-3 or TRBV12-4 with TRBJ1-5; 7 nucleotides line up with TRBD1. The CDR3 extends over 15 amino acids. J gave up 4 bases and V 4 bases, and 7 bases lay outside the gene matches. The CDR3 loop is CASSSGGWRNQPQHF. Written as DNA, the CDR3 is TGTGCCAGCAGTTCAGGGGGGTGGAGGAATCAGCCCCAGCATTTT.

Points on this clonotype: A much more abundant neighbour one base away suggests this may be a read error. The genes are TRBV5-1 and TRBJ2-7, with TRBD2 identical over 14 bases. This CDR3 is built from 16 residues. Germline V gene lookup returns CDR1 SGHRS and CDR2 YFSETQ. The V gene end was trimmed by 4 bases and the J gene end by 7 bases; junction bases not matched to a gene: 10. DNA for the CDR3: TGCGCCAGCAGCCTCCGACTAGCGGGAGGGCGGGATGAGCAGTACTTC. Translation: CASSLRLAGGRDEQYF.

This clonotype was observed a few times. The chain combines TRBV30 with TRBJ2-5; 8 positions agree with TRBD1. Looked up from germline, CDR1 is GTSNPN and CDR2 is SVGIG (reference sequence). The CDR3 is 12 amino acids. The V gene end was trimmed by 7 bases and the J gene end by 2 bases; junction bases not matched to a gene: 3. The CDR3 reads CASDREQETQYF. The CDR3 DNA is TGTGCCTCGGACAGGGAACAAGAGACCCAGTACTTC. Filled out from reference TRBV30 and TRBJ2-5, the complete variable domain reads SQTIHQWPATLVQPVGSPLSLECTVEGTSNPNLYWYRQAAGRGLQLLFYSVGIGQISSEVPQNLSASRPQDRQFILSSKKLLLSDSGFYLCASDREQETQYFGPGTRLLVL.

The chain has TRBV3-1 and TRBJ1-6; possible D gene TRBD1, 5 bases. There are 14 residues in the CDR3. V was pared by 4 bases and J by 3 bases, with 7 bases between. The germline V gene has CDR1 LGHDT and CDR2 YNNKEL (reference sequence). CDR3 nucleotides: TGTGCCAGCAGCCCAGGGTTCTATAATTCACCCCTCCACTTT. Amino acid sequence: CASSPGFYNSPLHF. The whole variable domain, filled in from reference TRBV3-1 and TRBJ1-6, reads DTAVSQTPKYLVTQMGNDKSIKCEQNLGHDTMYWYKQDSKKFLKIMFSYNNKELIINETVPNRFSPKSPDKAHLNLHINSLELGDSAVYFCASSPGFYNSPLHFGNGTRLTVT.

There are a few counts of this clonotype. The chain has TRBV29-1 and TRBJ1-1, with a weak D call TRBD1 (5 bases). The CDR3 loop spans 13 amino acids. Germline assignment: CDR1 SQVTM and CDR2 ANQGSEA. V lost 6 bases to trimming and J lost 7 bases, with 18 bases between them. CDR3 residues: CSVIQTLRGEAFF. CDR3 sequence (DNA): TGCAGCGTGATTCAAACGCTAAGGGGTGAAGCTTTCTTT.

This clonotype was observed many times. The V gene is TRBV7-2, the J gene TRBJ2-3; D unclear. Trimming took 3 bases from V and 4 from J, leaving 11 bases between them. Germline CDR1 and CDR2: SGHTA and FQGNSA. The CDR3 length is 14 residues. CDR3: CASSFIGRADTQYF. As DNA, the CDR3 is TGTGCCAGCAGCTTCATAGGACGGGCAGATACGCAGTATTTT. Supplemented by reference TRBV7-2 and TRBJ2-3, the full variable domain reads GAGVSQSPSNKVTEKGKDVELRCDPISGHTALYWYRQSLGQGLEFLIYFQGNSAPDKSGLPSDRFSAERTGGSVSTLTIQRTQQEDSAVYLCASSFIGRADTQYFGPGTRLTVL.

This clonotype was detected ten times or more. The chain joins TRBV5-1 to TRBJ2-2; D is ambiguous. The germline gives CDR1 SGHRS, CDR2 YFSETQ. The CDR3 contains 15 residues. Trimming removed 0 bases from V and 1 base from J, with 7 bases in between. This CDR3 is CASSLGDMNTGELFF. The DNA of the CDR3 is TGCGCCAGCAGCTTGGGGGATATGAACACCGGGGAGCTGTTTTTT. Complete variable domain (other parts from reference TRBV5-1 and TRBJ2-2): KAGVTQTPRYLIKTRGQQVTLSCSPISGHRSVSWYQQTPGQGLQFLFEYFSETQRNKGNFPGRFSGRQFSNSRSEMNVSTLELGDSALYLCASSLGDMNTGELFFGEGSRLTVL.

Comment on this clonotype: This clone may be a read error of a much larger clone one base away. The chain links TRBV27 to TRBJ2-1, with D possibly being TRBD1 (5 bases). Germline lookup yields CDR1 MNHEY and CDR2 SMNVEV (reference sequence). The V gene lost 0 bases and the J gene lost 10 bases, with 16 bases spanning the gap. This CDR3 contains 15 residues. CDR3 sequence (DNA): TGTGCCAGCAGTTTATCTATTCGTGGGGCCTACGAGCAGTTCTTC. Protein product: CASSLSIRGAYEQFF.

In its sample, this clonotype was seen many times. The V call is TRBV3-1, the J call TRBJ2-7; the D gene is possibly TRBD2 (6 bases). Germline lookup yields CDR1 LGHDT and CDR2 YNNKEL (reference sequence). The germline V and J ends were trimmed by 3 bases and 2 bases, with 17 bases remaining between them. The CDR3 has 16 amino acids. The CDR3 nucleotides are TGTGCCAGCAGCCAGAGAACGGAGCGGGCGGCCTACGAGCAGTACTTC. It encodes CASSQRTERAAYEQYF.

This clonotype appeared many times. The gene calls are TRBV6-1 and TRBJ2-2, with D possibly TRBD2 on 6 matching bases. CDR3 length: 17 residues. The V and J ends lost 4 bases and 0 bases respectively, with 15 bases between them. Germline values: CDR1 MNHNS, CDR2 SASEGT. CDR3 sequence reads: CASSAPGLAANTGELFF. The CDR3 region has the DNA TGTGCCAGCAGTGCCCCTGGTTTAGCGGCGAACACCGGGGAGCTGTTTTTT.

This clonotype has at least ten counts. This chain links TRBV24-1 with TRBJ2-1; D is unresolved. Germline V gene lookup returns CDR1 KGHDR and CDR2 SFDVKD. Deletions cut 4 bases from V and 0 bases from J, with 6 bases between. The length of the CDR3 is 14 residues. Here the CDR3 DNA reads TGTGCCACCAGTGAGGGTAGCTCCTACAATGAGCAGTTCTTC. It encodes CATSEGSSYNEQFF.

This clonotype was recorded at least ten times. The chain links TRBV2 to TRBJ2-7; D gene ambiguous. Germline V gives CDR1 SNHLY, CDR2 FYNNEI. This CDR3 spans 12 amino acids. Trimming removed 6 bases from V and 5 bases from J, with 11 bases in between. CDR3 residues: CASRVDHNEQYF. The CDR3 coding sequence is TGTGCCAGCAGAGTGGACCATAACGAGCAGTACTTC. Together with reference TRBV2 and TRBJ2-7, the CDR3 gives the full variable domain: EPEVTQTPSHQVTQMGQEVILRCVPISNHLYFYWYRQILGQKVEFLVSFYNNEISEKSEIFDDQFSVERPDGSNFTLKIRSTKLEDSAMYFCASRVDHNEQYFGPGTRLTVT.

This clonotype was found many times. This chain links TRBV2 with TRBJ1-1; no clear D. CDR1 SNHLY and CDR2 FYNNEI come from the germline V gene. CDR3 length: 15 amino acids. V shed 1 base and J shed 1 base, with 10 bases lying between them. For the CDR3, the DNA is TGTGCCAGCAGTGAAGGTACGGGATCGAACACTGAAGCTTTCTTT. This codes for CASSEGTGSNTEAFF. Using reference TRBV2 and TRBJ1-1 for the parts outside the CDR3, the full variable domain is EPEVTQTPSHQVTQMGQEVILRCVPISNHLYFYWYRQILGQKVEFLVSFYNNEISEKSEIFDDQFSVERPDGSNFTLKIRSTKLEDSAMYFCASSEGTGSNTEAFFGQGTRLTVV.

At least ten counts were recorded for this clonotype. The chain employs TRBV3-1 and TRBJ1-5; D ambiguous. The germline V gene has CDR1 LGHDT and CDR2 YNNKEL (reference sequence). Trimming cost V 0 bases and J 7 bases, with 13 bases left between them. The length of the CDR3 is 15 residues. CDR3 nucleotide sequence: TGTGCCAGCAGCCAAGATGGGCAGGTTTGGCAGCCCCAGCATTTT. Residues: CASSQDGQVWQPQHF.

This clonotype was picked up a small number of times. CDR3 protein: CASRTPPGRASEQFF. The CDR3 nucleotides read TGTGCCAGCAGAACTCCCCCTGGCCGGGCTAGCGAGCAGTTCTTC. This chain joins TRBV7-2 and TRBJ2-1, with D perhaps TRBD2 (5 bases). The CDR3 is 15 residues long. V lost 6 bases to trimming and J lost 10 bases, with 22 bases between them. Looked up from germline, CDR1 is SGHTA and CDR2 is FQGNSA.

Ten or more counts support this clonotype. CDR3 region: CASSEGTGHPRYGYTF. The CDR3 bases are TGTGCCAGCAGTGAAGGGACAGGCCATCCCAGATACGGCTACACCTTC. This sequence joins TRBV6-1 and TRBJ1-2, with 7 bases matching TRBD1. The CDR3 contains 16 residues. V gave up 1 base and J gave up 8 bases; unmatched junction bases: 13. In germline, CDR1 is MNHNS, CDR2 SASEGT.